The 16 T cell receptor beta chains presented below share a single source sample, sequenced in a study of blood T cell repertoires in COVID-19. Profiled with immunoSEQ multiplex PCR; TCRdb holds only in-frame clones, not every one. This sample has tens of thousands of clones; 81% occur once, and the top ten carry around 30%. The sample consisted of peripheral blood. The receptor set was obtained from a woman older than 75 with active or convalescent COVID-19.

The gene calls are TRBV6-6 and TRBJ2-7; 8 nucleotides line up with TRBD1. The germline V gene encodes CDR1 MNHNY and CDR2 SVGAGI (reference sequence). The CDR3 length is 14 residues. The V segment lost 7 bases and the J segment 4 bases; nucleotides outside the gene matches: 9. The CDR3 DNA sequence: TGTGCCAGCATTGTAGGACAGGGACCTTACGAGCAGTACTTC. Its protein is CASIVGQGPYEQYF.

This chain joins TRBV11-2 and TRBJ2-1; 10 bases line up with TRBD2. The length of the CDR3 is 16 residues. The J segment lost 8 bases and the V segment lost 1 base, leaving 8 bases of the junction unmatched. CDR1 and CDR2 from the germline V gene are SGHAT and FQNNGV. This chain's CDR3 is CASSLVGSGGADEQFF. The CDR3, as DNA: TGTGCCAGCAGCTTAGTTGGGAGCGGGGGGGCCGATGAGCAGTTCTTC.

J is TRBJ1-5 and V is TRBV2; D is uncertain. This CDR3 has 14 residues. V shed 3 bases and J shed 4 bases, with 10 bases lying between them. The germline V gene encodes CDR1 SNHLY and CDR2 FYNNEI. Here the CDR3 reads CASSDWALNQPQHF. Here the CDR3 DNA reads TGTGCCAGCAGTGACTGGGCCCTAAATCAGCCCCAGCATTTT.

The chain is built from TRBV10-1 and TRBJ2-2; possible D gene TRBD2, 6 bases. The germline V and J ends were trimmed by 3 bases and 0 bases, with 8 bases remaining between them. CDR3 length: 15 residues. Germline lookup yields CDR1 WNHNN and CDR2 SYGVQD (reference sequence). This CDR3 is CASSDGGANTGELFF. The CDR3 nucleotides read TGCGCCAGCAGTGATGGCGGGGCGAACACCGGGGAGCTGTTTTTT.

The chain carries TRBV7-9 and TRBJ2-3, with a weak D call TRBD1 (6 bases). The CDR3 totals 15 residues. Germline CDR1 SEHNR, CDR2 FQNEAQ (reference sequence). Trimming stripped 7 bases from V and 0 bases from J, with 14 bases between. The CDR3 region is CASNLGTISTDTQYF. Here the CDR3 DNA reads TGTGCCAGCAACCTTGGGACAATAAGCACAGATACGCAGTATTTT.

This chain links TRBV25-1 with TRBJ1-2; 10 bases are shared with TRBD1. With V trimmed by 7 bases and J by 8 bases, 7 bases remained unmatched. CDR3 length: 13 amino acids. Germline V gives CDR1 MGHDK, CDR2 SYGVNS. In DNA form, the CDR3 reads TGTGCCAGCAATCTGGGGACAGGGGAAGGCTACACCTTC. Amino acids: CASNLGTGEGYTF.

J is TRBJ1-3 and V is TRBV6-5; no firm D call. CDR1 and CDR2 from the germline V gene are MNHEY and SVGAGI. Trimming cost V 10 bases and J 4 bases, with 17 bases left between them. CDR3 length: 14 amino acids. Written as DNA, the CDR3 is TGTGCCACCGTCATGGCCTCTCTCGGAAACACCATATATTTT. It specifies CATVMASLGNTIYF.

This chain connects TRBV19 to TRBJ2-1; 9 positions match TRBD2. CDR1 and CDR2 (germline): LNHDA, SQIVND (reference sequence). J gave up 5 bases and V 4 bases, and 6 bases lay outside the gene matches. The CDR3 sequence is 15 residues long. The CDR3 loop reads CASSSTGGGDNEQFF. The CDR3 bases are TGTGCCAGTAGTAGCACTGGCGGGGGGGACAATGAGCAGTTCTTC.

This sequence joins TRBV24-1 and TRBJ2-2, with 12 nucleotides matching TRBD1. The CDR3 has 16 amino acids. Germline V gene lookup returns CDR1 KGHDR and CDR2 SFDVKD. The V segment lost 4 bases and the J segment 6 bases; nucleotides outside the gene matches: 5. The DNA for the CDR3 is TGTGCCACCAGTGACCGGGACAGGGGGCGGCCCGGGGAGCTGTTTTTT. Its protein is CATSDRDRGRPGELFF.

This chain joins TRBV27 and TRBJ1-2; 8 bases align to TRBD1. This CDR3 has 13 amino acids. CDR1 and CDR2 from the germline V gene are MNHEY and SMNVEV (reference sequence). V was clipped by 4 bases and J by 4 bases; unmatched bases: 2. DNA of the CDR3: TGTGCCAGCAGTTCTACAGGGGGCTATGGCTACACCTTC. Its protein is CASSSTGGYGYTF.

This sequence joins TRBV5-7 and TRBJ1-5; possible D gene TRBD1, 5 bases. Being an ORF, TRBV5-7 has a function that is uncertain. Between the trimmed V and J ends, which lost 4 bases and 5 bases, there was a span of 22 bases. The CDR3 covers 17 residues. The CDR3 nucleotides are TGTGCCAGCAGCCCCCGGGGGAGAGGAGAACAGGATCAGCCCCAGCATTTT. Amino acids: CASSPRGRGEQDQPQHF.

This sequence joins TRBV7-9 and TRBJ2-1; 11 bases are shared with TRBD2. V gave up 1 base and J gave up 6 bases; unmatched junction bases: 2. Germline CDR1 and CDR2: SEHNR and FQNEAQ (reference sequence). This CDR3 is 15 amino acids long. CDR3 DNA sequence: TGTGCCAGCAGCTTAGGCGGACTAGCGGGCAATGAGCAGTTCTTC. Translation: CASSLGGLAGNEQFF.

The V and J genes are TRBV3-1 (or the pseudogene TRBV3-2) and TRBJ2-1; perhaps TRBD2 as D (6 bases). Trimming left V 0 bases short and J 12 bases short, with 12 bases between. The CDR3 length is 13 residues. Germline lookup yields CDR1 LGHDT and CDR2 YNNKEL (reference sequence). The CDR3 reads CASSQDREAPQFF. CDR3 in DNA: TGTGCCAGCAGCCAAGATAGGGAGGCTCCGCAGTTCTTC.

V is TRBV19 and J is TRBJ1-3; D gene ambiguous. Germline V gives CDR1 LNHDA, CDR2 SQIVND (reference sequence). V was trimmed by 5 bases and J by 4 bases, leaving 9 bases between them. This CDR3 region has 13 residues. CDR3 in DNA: TGTGCCAGTAGTCCTTATGTGGGAAACACCATATATTTT. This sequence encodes CASSPYVGNTIYF.

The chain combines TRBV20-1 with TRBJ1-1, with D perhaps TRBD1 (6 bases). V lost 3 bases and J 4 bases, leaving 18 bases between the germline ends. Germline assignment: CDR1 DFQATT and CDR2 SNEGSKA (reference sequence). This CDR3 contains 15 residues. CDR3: CSASAPRGGGTEAFF. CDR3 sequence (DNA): TGCAGTGCTAGTGCCCCACGAGGGGGGGGCACTGAAGCTTTCTTT.

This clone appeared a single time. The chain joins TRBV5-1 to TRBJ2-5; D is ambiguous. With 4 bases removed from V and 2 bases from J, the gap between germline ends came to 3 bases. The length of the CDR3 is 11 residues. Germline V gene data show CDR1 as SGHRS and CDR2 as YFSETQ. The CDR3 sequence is CASSLQETQYF. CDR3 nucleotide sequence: TGCGCCAGCAGCCTACAAGAGACCCAGTACTTC.